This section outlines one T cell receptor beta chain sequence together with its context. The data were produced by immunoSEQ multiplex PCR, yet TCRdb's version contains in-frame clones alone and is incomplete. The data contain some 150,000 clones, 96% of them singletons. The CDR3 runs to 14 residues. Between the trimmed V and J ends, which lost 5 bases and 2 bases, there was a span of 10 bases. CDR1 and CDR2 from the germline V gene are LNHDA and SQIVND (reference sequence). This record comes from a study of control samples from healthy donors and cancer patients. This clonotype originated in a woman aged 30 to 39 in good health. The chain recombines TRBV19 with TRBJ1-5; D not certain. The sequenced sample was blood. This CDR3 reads CASSAAGRNQPQHF. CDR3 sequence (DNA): TGTGCCAGTAGTGCCGCGGGTCGCAATCAGCCCCAGCATTTT.